This T cell receptor beta chain appears in the sequencing data of a study of a mutant IDH1 vaccine in newly diagnosed glioma. TCRdb keeps only in-frame clones here, not all; method: immunoSEQ multiplex PCR. The data show more than 30,000 clones, around 90% seen once. Germline values: CDR1 LNHDA, CDR2 SQIVND (reference sequence). The CDR3 length is 13 residues. With 1 base removed from V and 6 bases from J, the gap between germline ends came to 6 bases. In the case of this clone: Its antigen is not identified.

The time point: week 47, end of study. Doses comprised 300 ug of mutant IDH1 20-mer peptide each, plus topical imiquimod. In every donor, the tumor was a new WHO grade 3 or 4 IDH1-mutant, ATRX-lost astrocytoma. The TCR comes from a woman aged 40 to 50 with glioma. This sequence joins TRBV19 and TRBJ2-2; D is undetermined. Here the sequenced sample was PBMCs, taken from a glioma patient whose treatment included an IDH1 peptide vaccine. In DNA, the CDR3 is TGTGCCAGTAGTATAGGAGGTCCCGGGGAGCTGTTTTTT. It codes for CASSIGGPGELFF.